These 27 T cell receptor beta chains share one sample of origin, sequenced in a study of T cell repertoires in cytomegalovirus infection. TCRdb called the reads again in MiXCR, with one record for every CDR3 protein. The top ten clones hold about 45% of a sample with under 500,000 distinct CDR3 sequences, roughly 42% of them seen once. Antigens of these TCRs are unknown. This sample comprised cultured PBMCs, obtained from culture after CMV antigen stimulation. The receptors originated from a human donor in good health (CMV status not recorded). Some clones in this sample may be carry-over from other donors' samples.

The chain employs TRBV4-1 and TRBJ2-3, with 12 positions matching TRBD2. The CDR3 totals 19 residues. The germline V gene encodes CDR1 MGHRA and CDR2 YSYEKL. The V gene end was trimmed by 4 bases and the J gene end by 3 bases; junction bases not matched to a gene: 14. CDR3 nucleotides: TGCGCCAGCAGCCCTTCCGGGGACACTACTAGCGGGAGGACAGATACGCAGTATTTT. This translates into CASSPSGDTTSGRTDTQYF.

The chain combines TRBV12-3 or TRBV12-4 with TRBJ1-1; tentative D call: TRBD1 (6 bases). The length of the CDR3 is 16 residues. V was trimmed by 5 bases and J by 1 base, leaving 17 bases between them. The CDR3 nucleotides read TGTGCCAGCAGTCCTACAGGGCGCAGACGGAACACTGAAGCTTTCTTT. Protein product: CASSPTGRRRNTEAFF.

The chain carries TRBV20-1 and TRBJ1-5, with D perhaps TRBD1 (5 bases). There are 15 residues in the CDR3. V dropped 4 bases and J dropped 2 bases, with 15 bases sitting between them. Germline V gene lookup returns CDR1 DFQATT and CDR2 SNEGSKA (reference sequence). As DNA, the CDR3 is TGCAGTGCTACCAAACAGGTTACGGGCAATCAGCCCCAGCATTTT. Translating it yields CSATKQVTGNQPQHF.

This chain links TRBV10-3 with TRBJ1-6; 8 nucleotides match TRBD1. CDR1 ENHRY and CDR2 SYGVKD come from the germline V gene. The CDR3 loop spans 13 amino acids. Unmatched junction bases numbered 0, after V lost 4 bases and J lost 7 bases. This CDR3 reads CAISGDRNSPLHF. CDR3 coding DNA: TGTGCCATCAGTGGGGACAGGAATTCACCCCTCCACTTT.

In this sample, this clonotype turned up a few times. The chain is built from TRBV7-2 and TRBJ1-1; D is unclear. The CDR3 has 16 amino acids. Trimming took off 1 base at V and 3 bases at J, with 15 bases between the two ends. Germline assignment: CDR1 SGHTA and CDR2 FQGNSA. CDR3 nucleotides: TGTGCCAGCAGCTTAGAACCCGAGAGTTTTGACACTGAAGCTTTCTTT. Translated, it gives CASSLEPESFDTEAFF.

The chain employs TRBV7-6 and TRBJ2-5; no definite D call. This CDR3 contains 15 residues. V lost 1 base and J lost 0, with 9 bases in between. Germline-derived CDR1 and CDR2 are SGHVS and FNYEAQ. The CDR3 region has the DNA TGTGCCAGCAGCTTAGGTGGGTCGTACCAAGAGACCCAGTACTTC. Translating it yields CASSLGGSYQETQYF.

The V gene is TRBV29-1, the J gene TRBJ1-5; 11 bases are a match to TRBD1. V shed 4 bases and J 7 bases; nucleotides not matched to a gene: 0. Germline V gives CDR1 SQVTM, CDR2 ANQGSEA. This CDR3 spans 12 amino acids. CDR3 sequence (DNA): TGCAGCGTTGGGACAGGGGGCCAGCCCCAGCATTTT. It is translated as CSVGTGGQPQHF.

This rearrangement joins TRBV11-3 to TRBJ2-1; no definite D call. The germline gives CDR1 SGHNT, CDR2 YENEEA. The ends were cut back, 5 bases at V and 4 bases at J, with 9 bases in the middle. This CDR3 has 13 residues. The CDR3 loop reads CASSTGQYNEQFF. In nucleotides, the CDR3 is TGTGCCAGCAGCACTGGCCAGTACAATGAGCAGTTCTTC.

The chain recombines TRBV5-4 with TRBJ1-1, with a weak D call TRBD1 (5 bases). The length of the CDR3 is 16 residues. The germline V and J ends were trimmed by 4 bases and 0 bases, with 16 bases remaining between them. The germline V gene encodes CDR1 SGHNT and CDR2 YYREEE (reference sequence). The DNA of the CDR3 is TGTGCCAGCAGCCCCGGGGCCGGGACTATGAACACTGAAGCTTTCTTT. This translates into CASSPGAGTMNTEAFF.

The rearrangement uses TRBV7-6 and TRBJ1-5, with TRBD1 identical over 7 bases. In germline, CDR1 is SGHVS, CDR2 FNYEAQ. With V trimmed by 6 bases and J by 8 bases, 7 bases remained unmatched. The CDR3 sequence is 13 residues long. CDR3 loop: CASSKQGTEPQHF. The CDR3 nucleotides read TGTGCCAGCAGTAAACAGGGGACAGAGCCCCAGCATTTT.

CDR3 loop: CATRNGGGGTQYF. As DNA, the CDR3 is TGTGCCACCCGCAATGGGGGAGGGGGTACGCAGTATTTT. J is TRBJ2-3 and V is TRBV15; possible D gene TRBD2, 7 bases. This CDR3 has 13 amino acids. CDR1 and CDR2 (germline): LNHNV, YYDKDF (reference sequence). Trimming took off 8 bases at V and 8 bases at J, with 17 bases between the two ends.

This clonotype was detected a few times. The rearrangement uses TRBV12-3 or TRBV12-4 and TRBJ2-5, with D unclear. V gave up 6 bases and J gave up 1 base, with 15 bases separating them. The CDR3 contains 15 residues. CDR3 amino acids: CASSYDGSPQETQYF. The CDR3 DNA sequence: TGTGCCAGCAGCTACGACGGTAGTCCCCAAGAGACCCAGTACTTC.

This clonotype occurred a few times. The V call is TRBV20-1, the J call TRBJ2-3, with TRBD1 matching 8 bases. The CDR3 is 14 residues long. The germline CDR1 and CDR2 sequences are DFQATT and SNEGSKA (reference sequence). With 3 bases clipped from V and 10 bases from J, the junction kept 12 bases outside the gene matches. CDR3 loop: CSASSSLGTGPQYF. The CDR3 nucleotides read TGCAGTGCTAGTTCCTCATTGGGGACAGGCCCGCAGTATTTT.

The chain carries TRBV7-6 and TRBJ2-2; 7 bases match TRBD2. V lost 0 bases to trimming and J lost 1 base; unmatched junction nucleotides: 2. Germline V gene data show CDR1 as SGHVS and CDR2 as FNYEAQ. The CDR3 runs 16 residues. The CDR3, as DNA: TGTGCCAGCAGCTTAGCGCGGGAGAGGAACACCGGGGAGCTGTTTTTT. Amino acid sequence: CASSLARERNTGELFF.

This sequence joins TRBV6-5 and TRBJ1-1; D is uncertain. The germline gives CDR1 MNHEY, CDR2 SVGAGI. The V end lost 6 bases, the J end lost 5 bases, and 10 bases lay between the germline ends. The CDR3 length is 12 residues. The CDR3 DNA is TGTGCCAGCAGCAATGAATGGACTGAAGCTTTCTTT. This encodes CASSNEWTEAFF.

V gene TRBV4-3 combines with J gene TRBJ2-5; 9 nucleotides align to TRBD2. Germline CDR1 reads LGHNA; CDR2 reads YSLEER. The CDR3 has 14 residues. The V and J ends lost 4 bases and 5 bases, in that order; junction bases with no gene match: 5. The DNA for the CDR3 is TGCGCCAGCAGCCTTAGCGGGAGAAGTGAGACCCAGTACTTC. This encodes CASSLSGRSETQYF.

Only a few counts were recorded for this clonotype. The chain carries TRBV7-2 and TRBJ2-4; D is unclear. Germline assignment: CDR1 SGHTA and CDR2 FQGNSA. The CDR3 is 16 residues long. V shed 1 base and J shed 1 base, with 11 bases lying between them. CDR3 protein: CASSLGRSTAKNIQYF. The DNA of the CDR3 is TGTGCCAGCAGCTTAGGGCGAAGTACGGCCAAAAACATTCAGTACTTC.

The V gene is TRBV19, the J gene TRBJ2-1; 10 bases fit TRBD2. The junction had 12 bases not matched to a gene; V was cut back by 0 bases and J by 7 bases. The CDR3 sequence is 18 residues long. Per the germline V gene, CDR1 is LNHDA and CDR2 is SQIVND (reference sequence). The CDR3 region has the DNA TGTGCCAGTAGTATAGATTACCCGGGGACTAGCGATGAGAATGAGCAGTTCTTC. Amino acids: CASSIDYPGTSDENEQFF.

This clonotype was picked up a small number of times. In DNA, the CDR3 is TGCGCCAGCAGCCACCAGCTGGACAGGCGGTATCAGCCCCAGCATTTT. As protein: CASSHQLDRRYQPQHF. The chain is built from TRBV4-1 and TRBJ1-5; 7 nucleotides match TRBD1. Germline CDR1 reads MGHRA; CDR2 reads YSYEKL. This CDR3 is built from 16 residues. The junction had 10 bases not matched to a gene; V was cut back by 3 bases and J by 5 bases.

J is TRBJ2-3 and V is TRBV7-8, with a weak D call TRBD2 (5 bases). The V and J ends lost 5 bases and 0 bases respectively, with 18 bases between them. Germline V CDR1 and CDR2: SGHVS, FQNEAQ. CDR3 length: 17 residues. CDR3 bases: TGTGCCAGCAGCACCACCCGAAGGCGGACTAGCACAGATACGCAGTATTTT. It is translated as CASSTTRRRTSTDTQYF. The variable domain in full, with the rest retrieved from reference TRBV7-8 and TRBJ2-3, is GAGVSQSPRYKVAKRGQDVALRCDPISGHVSLFWYQQALGQGPEFLTYFQNEAQLDKSGLPSDRFFAERPEGSVSTLKIQRTQQEDSAVYLCASSTTRRRTSTDTQYFGPGTRLTVL.

This clonotype has ten or more counts. The chain recombines TRBV7-2 with TRBJ2-5; a weak D match, TRBD2 (7 bases). Germline CDR1 SGHTA, CDR2 FQGNSA. The CDR3 consists of 14 residues. V was clipped by 4 bases and J by 5 bases, with 14 bases between them. The CDR3 region is CASSSPQGGETQYF. The CDR3 DNA reads TGTGCCAGCAGCTCCCCACAGGGAGGGGAGACCCAGTACTTC. The full variable domain, with the rest looked up from reference TRBV7-2 and TRBJ2-5, is GAGVSQSPSNKVTEKGKDVELRCDPISGHTALYWYRQSLGQGLEFLIYFQGNSAPDKSGLPSDRFSAERTGGSVSTLTIQRTQQEDSAVYLCASSSPQGGETQYFGPGTRLLVL.

The genes are TRBV5-1 and TRBJ1-2; no clear D gene. V lost 2 bases to trimming and J lost 6 bases, with 11 bases between them. CDR1 and CDR2 from the germline V gene are SGHRS and YFSETQ. The CDR3 spans 13 residues. CDR3 in amino acids: CASSLSQGNGYTF. The DNA for the CDR3 is TGCGCCAGCAGCTTATCCCAAGGGAATGGCTACACCTTC. Complete variable domain (other parts from reference TRBV5-1 and TRBJ1-2): KAGVTQTPRYLIKTRGQQVTLSCSPISGHRSVSWYQQTPGQGLQFLFEYFSETQRNKGNFPGRFSGRQFSNSRSEMNVSTLELGDSALYLCASSLSQGNGYTFGSGTRLTVV.

The chain joins TRBV2 to TRBJ2-4; 7 bases line up with TRBD1. Looked up from germline, CDR1 is SNHLY and CDR2 is FYNNEI. The CDR3 has 18 amino acids. V was clipped by 4 bases and J by 0 bases; unmatched bases: 12. CDR3 nucleotides: TGTGCCAGCAGTGCTCGGGACAGTTTTTTACTAGCCAAAAACATTCAGTACTTC. Its translation is CASSARDSFLLAKNIQYF.

This clonotype has only a few counts. J is TRBJ1-5 and V is TRBV7-2; TRBD1 aligns across 9 bases. Germline lookup yields CDR1 SGHTA and CDR2 FQGNSA. This CDR3 has 14 amino acids. V shed 5 bases, J shed 5 bases, and the junction held 4 bases outside the gene matches. The CDR3 loop reads CASSRGQGYQPQHF. CDR3 nucleotides: TGTGCCAGCAGCCGGGGACAGGGTTATCAGCCCCAGCATTTT.

The V gene is TRBV11-2, the J gene TRBJ2-3; D tentatively fits TRBD1 or TRBD2 (5 bases each). The CDR3 extends over 16 amino acids. The germline V and J ends were trimmed by 4 bases and 6 bases, with 20 bases remaining between them. Germline CDR1 reads SGHAT; CDR2 reads FQNNGV. CDR3 sequence reads: CASSSTRDQTSDTQYF. CDR3 in DNA: TGTGCCAGCAGCTCCACCCGGGACCAAACATCCGATACGCAGTATTTT.

The rearrangement links TRBV7-2 to TRBJ2-5; unclear D gene. Trimming stripped 0 bases from V and 3 bases from J, with 8 bases between. The CDR3 runs 14 residues. Germline CDR1 SGHTA, CDR2 FQGNSA. CDR3 DNA: TGTGCCAGCAGCTTAGCCTACAGAAAAGAGACCCAGTACTTC. Translating it yields CASSLAYRKETQYF.

The rearrangement uses TRBV7-9 and TRBJ2-7; 12 nucleotides line up with TRBD2. Per germline, CDR1 SEHNR and CDR2 FQNEAQ (reference sequence). With 5 bases clipped from V and 2 bases from J, the junction kept 4 bases outside the gene matches. The CDR3 runs 15 residues. The CDR3 DNA reads TGTGCCAGCAGCACAGGACTAGCGGGGACCTACGAGCAGTACTTC. Translated, it gives CASSTGLAGTYEQYF.